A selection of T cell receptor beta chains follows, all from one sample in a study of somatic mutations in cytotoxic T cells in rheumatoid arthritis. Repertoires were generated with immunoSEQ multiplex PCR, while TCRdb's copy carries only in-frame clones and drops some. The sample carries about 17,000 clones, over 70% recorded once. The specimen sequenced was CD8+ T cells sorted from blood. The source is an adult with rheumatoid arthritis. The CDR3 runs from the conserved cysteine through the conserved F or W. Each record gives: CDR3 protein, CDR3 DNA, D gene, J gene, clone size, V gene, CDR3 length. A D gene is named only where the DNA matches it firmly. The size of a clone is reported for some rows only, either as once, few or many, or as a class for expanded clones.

CDR3 protein: CASALGGLEPYF; CDR3 DNA: TGTGCCAGCGCCTTGGGAGGACTAGAACCGTATTTT; D gene: TRBD2; J gene: TRBJ2-3; clone size: NA; V gene: TRBV7-9; CDR3 length: 12
CDR3 protein: CASNSRARDTEAFF; CDR3 DNA: TGCGCCAGCAATAGCAGGGCACGGGACACTGAAGCTTTCTTT; D gene: NA; J gene: TRBJ1-1; clone size: NA; V gene: TRBV10-2; CDR3 length: 14
CDR3 protein: CASSPVSGRGTGELFF; CDR3 DNA: TGTGCCAGCAGCCCGGTCAGCGGGAGGGGTACCGGGGAGCTGTTTTTT; D gene: TRBD2; J gene: TRBJ2-2; clone size: NA; V gene: TRBV7-9; CDR3 length: 16
CDR3 protein: CASSQVYASAVYEQYF; CDR3 DNA: TGCGCCAGCAGCCAAGTGTATGCGAGTGCCGTCTACGAGCAGTACTTC; D gene: NA; J gene: TRBJ2-7; clone size: few; V gene: TRBV4-3; CDR3 length: 16
CDR3 protein: CASSLVDRPASPLHF; CDR3 DNA: TGTGCCAGCAGCTTGGTCGACAGGCCGGCTTCACCCCTCCACTTT; D gene: NA; J gene: TRBJ1-6; clone size: NA; V gene: TRBV5-4; CDR3 length: 15
CDR3 protein: CASSDLRTGGEAFF; CDR3 DNA: TGTGCCAGCAGTGACCTTAGGACAGGTGGGGAAGCTTTCTTT; D gene: TRBD1; J gene: TRBJ1-1; clone size: few; V gene: TRBV6-4; CDR3 length: 14
CDR3 protein: CASSSGSYEQYF; CDR3 DNA: TGTGCCAGCAGCTCAGGATCATACGAGCAGTACTTC; D gene: NA; J gene: TRBJ2-7; clone size: NA; V gene: TRBV6-6; CDR3 length: 12
CDR3 protein: CASSVAGGQTYEQYF; CDR3 DNA: TGTGCCAGCAGCGTAGCGGGGGGGCAGACCTACGAGCAGTACTTC; D gene: TRBD2; J gene: TRBJ2-7; clone size: NA; V gene: TRBV9; CDR3 length: 15
CDR3 protein: CASSPRLAGSTDTQYF; CDR3 DNA: TGTGCCAGCAGCCCCAGACTAGCGGGGAGCACAGATACGCAGTATTTT; D gene: TRBD2; J gene: TRBJ2-3; clone size: NA; V gene: TRBV7-9; CDR3 length: 16
CDR3 protein: CASSDSYGQGGNEQFF; CDR3 DNA: TGTGCCAGCAGTGACTCTTATGGACAGGGGGGAAATGAGCAGTTCTTC; D gene: TRBD1; J gene: TRBJ2-1; clone size: few; V gene: TRBV6-4; CDR3 length: 16
CDR3 protein: CASSAQLAGGLNEQFF; CDR3 DNA: TGTGCCAGCAGCGCCCAGCTAGCGGGAGGACTCAATGAGCAGTTCTTC; D gene: TRBD2; J gene: TRBJ2-1; clone size: once; V gene: TRBV9; CDR3 length: 16
CDR3 protein: CSVEVTGTGGDEQYF; CDR3 DNA: TGCAGCGTTGAAGTCACCGGGACAGGAGGCGACGAGCAGTACTTC; D gene: TRBD1; J gene: TRBJ2-7; clone size: NA; V gene: TRBV29-1; CDR3 length: 15
CDR3 protein: CASSKMRANTEAFF; CDR3 DNA: TGTGCCAGCAGCAAAATGCGGGCGAACACTGAAGCTTTCTTT; D gene: NA; J gene: TRBJ1-1; clone size: NA; V gene: TRBV11-1; CDR3 length: 14
CDR3 protein: CASSKSVSYEQYF; CDR3 DNA: TGTGCCAGCAGTAAGTCCGTCTCCTACGAGCAGTACTTC; D gene: NA; J gene: TRBJ2-7; clone size: NA; V gene: TRBV11-2; CDR3 length: 13